A selection of T cell receptor beta chains follows, all from one sample in a study of cytomegalovirus exposure and HLA in healthy donors. TCRdb's table, derived via immunoSEQ multiplex PCR, lists solely in-frame clones and lacks some. The profile shows under 150,000 clones, about 80% of them singletons. Specimen: PBMCs. These receptors all come from a human donor in good health. Each CDR3 is given without its conserved first and last residue.

j_gene | v_gene | CDR3aa
TRBJ1-5 | TRBV18 | ASSPVRLRLNQPQH
TRBJ2-3 | TRBV6-1 | ASSGRTTFLTDTQY
TRBJ1-2 | TRBV27 | ASSFGRRGYGYT
TRBJ2-7 | TRBV5-1 | ASTSGTPYEQY
TRBJ2-1 | TRBV4-1 | ASSQGAGDEQF
TRBJ2-7 | TRBV7-8 | ASSPGGGPLEQY
TRBJ2-7 | TRBV5-4 | AITSGGFYEQY
TRBJ1-1 | TRBV5-4 | ASSWALLGGNTEAF
TRBJ2-7 | TRBV7-2 | ASSLGTEGEQY
TRBJ2-1 | TRBV6-1 | ASGPNRYNEQF
TRBJ2-7 | TRBV10-3 | AIRSSFGGIDEQY
TRBJ2-5 | TRBV5-1 | ASSLTGLPQETQY